These 32 T cell receptor beta chains came from one sample sequenced in a study of T-cell memory formation after mild COVID-19. TCRdb fed the 5' RACE reads into MiXCR, producing one record per CDR3 protein. The sample has 550,000 to 600,000 distinct CDR3 sequences; 15% to 20% are singletons. Source material: PBMCs or a T cell subset sorted from them (not recorded which). The receptors come from an adult woman who had mild COVID-19 (a few samples of this study predate the infection). Cell type and time point are not known.

This clonotype was seen a few times. The chain joins TRBV24-1 to TRBJ2-1; a possible D gene is TRBD1 (5 bases). V lost 3 bases to trimming and J lost 9 bases, with 14 bases between them. CDR1 and CDR2 (germline): KGHDR, SFDVKD. The CDR3 loop spans 14 amino acids. This chain's CDR3 is CATSDPQGWSEQFF. The CDR3 DNA reads TGTGCCACCAGTGATCCCCAGGGATGGAGTGAGCAGTTCTTC.

The rearrangement uses TRBV5-6 and TRBJ2-7; 8 bases map to TRBD2. Germline trimming cut 6 bases from V and 4 bases from J; bases unmatched to any gene: 12. Germline V gene lookup returns CDR1 SGHDT and CDR2 YYEEEE. This CDR3 has 15 amino acids. CDR3 coding DNA: TGTGCCAGCACCCTTGCGAGCGGGAGATGGTACGAGCAGTACTTC. This encodes CASTLASGRWYEQYF. Full variable domain (missing parts from reference TRBV5-6 and TRBJ2-7): DAGVTQSPTHLIKTRGQQVTLRCSPKSGHDTVSWYQQALGQGPQFIFQYYEEEERQRGNFPDRFSGHQFPNYSSELNVNALLLGDSALYLCASTLASGRWYEQYFGPGTRLTVT.

There are a few counts of this clonotype. The J gene is TRBJ2-5, the V gene TRBV27; 8 nucleotides line up with TRBD1. This CDR3 spans 17 amino acids. The V and J ends lost 3 bases and 3 bases, in that order; junction bases with no gene match: 12. The V gene's germline CDR1 is MNHEY and CDR2 SMNVEV (reference sequence). The CDR3 nucleotides are TGTGCCAGCAGTTTTACAGGGGGTTCCCTTATTGAAGAGACCCAGTACTTC. Encoded protein: CASSFTGGSLIEETQYF.

Many counts were recorded for this clonotype. The V and J genes are TRBV5-8 and TRBJ2-2; 8 bases line up with TRBD1. The CDR3 length is 15 residues. Germline loops: CDR1 SGHTS, CDR2 YDEGEE. Trimming cost V 4 bases and J 6 bases; bases outside gene matches: 8. CDR3 sequence reads: CASSPGQGWAGELFF. The CDR3 DNA is TGTGCCAGCAGCCCCGGACAGGGTTGGGCCGGGGAGCTGTTTTTT.

This clonotype was seen more than once but under ten times. The chain combines TRBV15 with TRBJ1-2, with TRBD1 matching over 7 bases. The germline V gene has CDR1 LNHNV and CDR2 YYDKDF (reference sequence). The CDR3 has 14 residues. V was pared by 1 base and J by 4 bases, with 3 bases of the junction left unmatched. This CDR3 reads CATSRAGTVYGYTF. CDR3 coding DNA: TGTGCCACCAGCAGAGCCGGGACAGTCTATGGCTACACCTTC.

This clonotype has a handful of counts. J is TRBJ2-2 and V is TRBV29-1, with 9 bases lining up with TRBD1. This CDR3 is 15 amino acids long. Germline CDR1 reads SQVTM; CDR2 reads ANQGSEA. V lost 7 bases to trimming and J lost 1 base; unmatched junction nucleotides: 7. CDR3 nucleotides: TGCAGCGCGGCCCCGGGACAGGGGAACACCGGGGAGCTGTTTTTT. Translation: CSAAPGQGNTGELFF.

This chain uses TRBV7-6 with TRBJ2-1; TRBD1 matches 10 bases. V lost 4 bases to trimming and J lost 4 bases; unmatched junction nucleotides: 7. CDR1 SGHVS and CDR2 FNYEAQ come from the germline V gene. The length of the CDR3 is 16 residues. CDR3 bases: TGTGCCAGCAGCTCCCCCGGGACAGGGGAATACAATGAGCAGTTCTTC. Translated, it gives CASSSPGTGEYNEQFF.

In this sample, this clonotype turned up a few times. The chain carries TRBV7-2 and TRBJ2-3; unclear D gene. CDR1 is SGHTA, CDR2 FQGNSA, per germline. Trimming cost V 1 base and J 2 bases, with 7 bases left between them. This CDR3 has 14 amino acids. The CDR3 reads CASSLDSFTDTQYF. The DNA of the CDR3 is TGTGCCAGCAGCTTAGACAGCTTCACAGATACGCAGTATTTT.

This clonotype came up many times. The CDR3 DNA reads TGTGCCAGCAGTGAAATCAGGGCTGGGAGAGAAAAACTGTTTTTT. This encodes CASSEIRAGREKLFF. The V and J genes are TRBV25-1 and TRBJ1-4, with D possibly TRBD1 on 5 matching bases. The V and J ends lost 2 bases and 8 bases respectively, with 15 bases between them. Germline CDR1 and CDR2: MGHDK and SYGVNS. This CDR3 has 15 amino acids.

The chain joins TRBV30 to TRBJ2-3; the D is unclear. There are 16 residues in the CDR3. V gave up 2 bases and J gave up 2 bases, with 17 bases separating them. CDR1 is GTSNPN, CDR2 SVGIG, per germline (reference sequence). CDR3 bases: TGTGCCTGGAGTACCCTTGGCTCAAGGGACACAGATACGCAGTATTTT. Protein sequence: CAWSTLGSRDTDTQYF.

The V and J genes are TRBV24-1 and TRBJ1-2; TRBD1 matches at 11 bases. The V segment lost 3 bases and the J segment 4 bases; nucleotides outside the gene matches: 3. This CDR3 contains 15 residues. Germline V CDR1 and CDR2: KGHDR, SFDVKD. DNA for the CDR3: TGTGCCACCAGTGATGGAGGGACAGGGGGCTATGGCTACACCTTC. Protein product: CATSDGGTGGYGYTF.

The rearrangement joins TRBV3-1 to TRBJ1-1, with D hard to call. V gave up 0 bases and J gave up 6 bases, with 14 bases separating them. Per germline, CDR1 LGHDT and CDR2 YNNKEL (reference sequence). CDR3 length: 15 residues. CDR3 nucleotides: TGTGCCAGCAGCCAAGACAGGTTTTCAGTCGCTGAAGCTTTCTTT. It encodes CASSQDRFSVAEAFF.

In its sample, this clonotype was seen a few times. The genes are TRBV28 and TRBJ2-6; weak D call: TRBD1 (7 bases). Germline lookup yields CDR1 MDHEN and CDR2 SYDVKM. This CDR3 has 18 residues. With 4 bases removed from V and 3 bases from J, the gap between germline ends came to 19 bases. DNA of the CDR3: TGTGCCAGCAGTTCCCCGACAGGGTCGGGACTTGGGGCCAACGTCCTGACTTTC. Encoded protein: CASSSPTGSGLGANVLTF.

The gene calls are TRBV5-6 and TRBJ2-1; possibly TRBD2 for D (5 bases). Trimming left V 0 bases short and J 6 bases short, with 13 bases between. Germline V gene sequence: CDR1 SGHDT, CDR2 YYEEEE. CDR3 size: 15 residues. The CDR3 loop reads CASSLGYGAGNEQFF. The CDR3 bases are TGTGCCAGCAGCTTGGGCTATGGTGCGGGCAATGAGCAGTTCTTC. The whole variable domain, filled in from reference TRBV5-6 and TRBJ2-1, reads DAGVTQSPTHLIKTRGQQVTLRCSPKSGHDTVSWYQQALGQGPQFIFQYYEEEERQRGNFPDRFSGHQFPNYSSELNVNALLLGDSALYLCASSLGYGAGNEQFFGPGTRLTVL.

This clonotype turned up a few times. V gene TRBV7-2 combines with J gene TRBJ2-7; 8 bases agree with TRBD1. The V gene end was trimmed by 6 bases and the J gene end by 5 bases; junction bases not matched to a gene: 6. CDR1 and CDR2 (germline): SGHTA, FQGNSA. The CDR3 has 13 amino acids. The CDR3 coding sequence is TGTGCCAGCAGTTCGACAGGGGACGACGAGCAGTACTTC. This translates into CASSSTGDDEQYF.

The chain uses TRBV5-1 and TRBJ1-4; D not certain. The V end lost 0 bases, the J end lost 8 bases, and 11 bases lay between the germline ends. Germline CDR1 and CDR2: SGHRS and YFSETQ. The CDR3 is made up of 14 amino acids. As DNA, the CDR3 is TGCGCCAGCAGCTTGGGTCAAGTGGGGGAAAAACTGTTTTTT. Its protein is CASSLGQVGEKLFF.

V is TRBV27 and J is TRBJ2-7, with 8 bases lining up with TRBD2. V was clipped by 0 bases and J by 2 bases; unmatched bases: 6. The germline V gene encodes CDR1 MNHEY and CDR2 SMNVEV (reference sequence). The CDR3 covers 16 residues. The CDR3 nucleotides read TGTGCCAGCAGTTTATCTGGAGCGGGGGCGACCTACGAGCAGTACTTC. This gives the protein CASSLSGAGATYEQYF.

The chain uses TRBV20-1 and TRBJ2-7; D is unclear. Trimming left V 2 bases short and J 3 bases short, with 14 bases between. CDR1 and CDR2 from the germline V gene are DFQATT and SNEGSKA (reference sequence). CDR3 size: 14 residues. The CDR3 loop is CSARSPRSFYEQYF. The DNA for the CDR3 is TGCAGTGCTAGAAGTCCCAGGTCTTTCTACGAGCAGTACTTC.

This clonotype was found once. The chain has TRBV28 and TRBJ1-2; D gene unclear. The CDR3 is 12 amino acids. V lost 5 bases and J lost 8, with 12 bases in between. In germline, CDR1 is MDHEN, CDR2 SYDVKM. The CDR3 loop is CASSPGFRGYTF. Here the CDR3 DNA reads TGTGCCAGCAGTCCGGGTTTTCGGGGCTACACCTTC.

There are a few counts of this clonotype. The rearrangement links TRBV15 to TRBJ1-2; TRBD1 agrees at 7 bases. J lost 3 bases, V lost 2 bases, and 3 bases had no gene match. The CDR3 has 14 amino acids. The germline gives CDR1 LNHNV, CDR2 YYDKDF (reference sequence). In nucleotides, the CDR3 is TGTGCCACCAGCAGACAGCAGGGGGACTATGGCTACACCTTC. Protein sequence: CATSRQQGDYGYTF.

This clonotype was seen a few times. V is TRBV9 and J is TRBJ1-6; D is possibly TRBD1 (6 bases). The CDR3 is 14 residues long. With 2 bases removed from V and 4 bases from J, the gap between germline ends came to 7 bases. From germline, CDR1 is SGDLS and CDR2 YYNGEE. The CDR3 region has the DNA TGTGCCAGCAGCGTTACAGGGTATAATTCACCCCTCCACTTT. Translating gives CASSVTGYNSPLHF.

This clonotype was seen ten or more times. The J gene is TRBJ1-1, the V gene TRBV6-5; D is perhaps TRBD1 (5 bases). Trimming cost V 0 bases and J 1 base, with 6 bases left between them. This CDR3 has 14 residues. CDR1 MNHEY and CDR2 SVGAGI come from the germline V gene. The CDR3 nucleotides are TGTGCCAGCAGTTACTCAACAGGGAACACTGAAGCTTTCTTT. This sequence encodes CASSYSTGNTEAFF.

The table lists this clonotype with a few counts. The V and J genes are TRBV4-1 and TRBJ2-7; 8 bases match TRBD1. J was trimmed by 0 bases and V by 4 bases; bases with no gene match: 11. Germline V CDR1 and CDR2: MGHRA, YSYEKL. This CDR3 contains 17 residues. The CDR3 is CASSRGLDRALSYEQYF. The CDR3 nucleotides read TGCGCCAGCAGCCGGGGTTTGGACAGGGCACTCTCCTACGAGCAGTACTTC.

This clonotype was seen only a few times. The rearrangement links TRBV5-1 to TRBJ1-3; 9 bases agree with TRBD1. The CDR3 spans 14 residues. CDR1 SGHRS and CDR2 YFSETQ come from the germline V gene. The ends lost 4 bases at V and 4 bases at J; junction bases unmatched: 3. CDR3 loop: CASSEGTGGNTIYF. In nucleotides, the CDR3 is TGCGCCAGCAGCGAAGGGACAGGGGGAAACACCATATATTTT.

This clonotype was seen a handful of times. This sequence joins TRBV6-5 and TRBJ1-2; D gene unclear. The CDR3 contains 13 residues. Trimming took off 0 bases at V and 4 bases at J, with 6 bases between the two ends. CDR1 and CDR2 (germline): MNHEY, SVGAGI. CDR3 amino acids: CASSYSQTYGYTF. Written as DNA, the CDR3 is TGTGCCAGCAGTTACTCACAAACCTATGGCTACACCTTC.

This clonotype was counted between two and nine times. The J gene is TRBJ1-2, the V gene TRBV20-1, with a tentative D call TRBD1 (5 bases). The V end lost 5 bases, the J end lost 2 bases, and 24 bases lay between the germline ends. This CDR3 contains 17 residues. Germline CDR1 and CDR2: DFQATT and SNEGSKA (reference sequence). CDR3 bases: TGCAGTGCTGACCCCTCATACGGGGCAGCGAGAAACTATGGCTACACCTTC. Translating gives CSADPSYGAARNYGYTF.

This clonotype has more than one count but fewer than ten. The chain has TRBV5-6 and TRBJ1-2, with 7 bases lining up with TRBD1. The CDR3 runs 11 residues. CDR1 SGHDT and CDR2 YYEEEE come from the germline V gene. V gave up 4 bases and J gave up 12 bases; unmatched junction bases: 6. The CDR3 sequence is CASSRTGFNTF. The CDR3 DNA reads as TGTGCCAGCAGCCGGACAGGTTTCAACACCTTC.

The chain uses TRBV12-3 or TRBV12-4 and TRBJ1-4, with D unclear. The CDR3 has 16 residues. Deletions cut 5 bases from V and 6 bases from J, with 19 bases between. The CDR3 DNA sequence: TGTGCCAGCAGTGCGACCCGGGGAGGATCTTATGAAAAACTGTTTTTT. Translation gives CASSATRGGSYEKLFF.

The chain couples TRBV4-2 to TRBJ1-5, with 11 bases that match TRBD1. The CDR3 is made up of 18 amino acids. V shed 1 base and J 2 bases; nucleotides not matched to a gene: 7. Germline V gene data show CDR1 as LGHNA and CDR2 as YNFKEQ. Here the CDR3 DNA reads TGTGCCAGCAGCCAAGGGGGACAGGGGGTTAAGGGCAATCAGCCCCAGCATTTT. Translated, it gives CASSQGGQGVKGNQPQHF.

The rearrangement uses TRBV7-2 and TRBJ2-3; D is uncertain. The CDR3 is 14 amino acids. Germline CDR1 SGHTA, CDR2 FQGNSA. The V end lost 1 base, the J end lost 3 bases, and 8 bases lay between the germline ends. The CDR3 sequence is CASSLDFRTDTQYF. In DNA form, the CDR3 reads TGTGCCAGCAGCTTAGATTTTAGGACAGATACGCAGTATTTT.

As regards this clonotype: The germline gene is not matched at one end of the junction; a read error may be the cause. The J gene is TRBJ2-3, the V gene TRBV24-1, with a tentative D call TRBD2 (8 bases). Germline V gene lookup returns CDR1 KGHDR and CDR2 SFDVKD. CDR3 length equals 13 residues. The DNA of the CDR3 is TGTGCCACTACGGGAGGGGGCACTGATACGCAGTATTTT. It translates to CATTGGGTDTQYF.

This chain connects TRBV9 to TRBJ2-7, with 9 bases that match TRBD1. The CDR3 runs to 14 residues. The germline gives CDR1 SGDLS, CDR2 YYNGEE. V trimming: 3 bases; J trimming: 3 bases; junction bases outside the gene matches: 4. The CDR3 bases are TGTGCCAGCAGCGCCCGGGACAGGGACTACGAGCAGTACTTC. It codes for CASSARDRDYEQYF.